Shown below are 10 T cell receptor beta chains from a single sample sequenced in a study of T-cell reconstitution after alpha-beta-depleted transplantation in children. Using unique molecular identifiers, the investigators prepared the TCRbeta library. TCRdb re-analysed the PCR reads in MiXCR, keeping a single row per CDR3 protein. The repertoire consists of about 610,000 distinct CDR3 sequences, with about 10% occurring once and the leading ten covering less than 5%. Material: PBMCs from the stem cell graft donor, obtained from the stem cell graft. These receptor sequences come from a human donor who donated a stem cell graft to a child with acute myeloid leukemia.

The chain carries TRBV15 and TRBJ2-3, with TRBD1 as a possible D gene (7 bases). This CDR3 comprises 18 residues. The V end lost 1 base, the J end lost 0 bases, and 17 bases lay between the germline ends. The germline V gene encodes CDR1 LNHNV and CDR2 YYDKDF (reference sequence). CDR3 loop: CATSRGDRIGTSTDTQYF. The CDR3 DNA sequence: TGTGCCACCAGCAGAGGGGACAGAATTGGGACTAGCACAGATACGCAGTATTTT.

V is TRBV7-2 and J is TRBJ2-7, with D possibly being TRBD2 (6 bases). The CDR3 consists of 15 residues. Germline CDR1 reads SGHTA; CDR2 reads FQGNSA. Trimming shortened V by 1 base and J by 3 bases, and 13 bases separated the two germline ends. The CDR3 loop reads CASSLVVSGSYEQYF. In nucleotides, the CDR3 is TGTGCCAGCAGCTTAGTAGTTAGCGGCAGCTACGAGCAGTACTTC.

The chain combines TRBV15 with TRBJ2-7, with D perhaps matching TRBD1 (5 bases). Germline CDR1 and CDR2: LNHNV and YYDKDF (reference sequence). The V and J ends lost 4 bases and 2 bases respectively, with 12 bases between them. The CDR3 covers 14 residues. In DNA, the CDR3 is TGTGCCACCAGCAAGGGTTGGGGCACCTACGAGCAGTACTTC. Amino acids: CATSKGWGTYEQYF.

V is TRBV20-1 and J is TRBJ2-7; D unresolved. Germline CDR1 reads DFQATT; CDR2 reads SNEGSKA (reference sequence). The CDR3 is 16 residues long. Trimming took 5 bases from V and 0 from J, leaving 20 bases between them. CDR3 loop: CSALTSSAGYSYEQYF. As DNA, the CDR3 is TGCAGTGCTCTCACCTCTAGTGCAGGATACTCCTACGAGCAGTACTTC.

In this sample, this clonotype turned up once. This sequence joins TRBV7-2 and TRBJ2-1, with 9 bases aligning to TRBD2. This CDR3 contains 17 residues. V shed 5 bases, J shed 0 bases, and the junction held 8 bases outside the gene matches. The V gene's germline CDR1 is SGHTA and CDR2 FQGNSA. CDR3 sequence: CASSGGSGSGSYNEQFF. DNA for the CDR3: TGTGCCAGCAGCGGGGGTAGCGGGAGCGGCTCCTACAATGAGCAGTTCTTC.

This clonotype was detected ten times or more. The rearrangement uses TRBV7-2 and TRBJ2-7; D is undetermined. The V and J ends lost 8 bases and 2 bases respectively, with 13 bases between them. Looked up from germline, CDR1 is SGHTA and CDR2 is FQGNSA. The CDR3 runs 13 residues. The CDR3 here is CASAFTRTYEQYF. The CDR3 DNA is TGTGCCAGCGCCTTTACGCGGACCTACGAGCAGTACTTC.

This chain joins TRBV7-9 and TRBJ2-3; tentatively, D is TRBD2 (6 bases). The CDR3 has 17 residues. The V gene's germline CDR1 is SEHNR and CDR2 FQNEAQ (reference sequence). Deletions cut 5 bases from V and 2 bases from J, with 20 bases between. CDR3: CASSPPGSGILTDTQYF. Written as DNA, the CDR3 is TGTGCCAGCAGCCCCCCGGGTAGCGGTATCCTCACAGATACGCAGTATTTT. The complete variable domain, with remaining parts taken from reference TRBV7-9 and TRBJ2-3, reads DTGVSQNPRHKITKRGQNVTFRCDPISEHNRLYWYRQTLGQGPEFLTYFQNEAQLEKSRLLSDRFSAERPKGSFSTLEIQRTEQGDSAMYLCASSPPGSGILTDTQYFGPGTRLTVL.

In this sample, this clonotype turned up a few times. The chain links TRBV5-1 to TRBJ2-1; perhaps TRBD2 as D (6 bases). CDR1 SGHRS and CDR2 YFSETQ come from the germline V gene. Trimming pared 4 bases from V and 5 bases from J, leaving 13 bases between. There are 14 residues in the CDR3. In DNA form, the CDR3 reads TGCGCCAGCAGCCCACCTCTAGCGAACAATGAGCAGTTCTTC. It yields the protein CASSPPLANNEQFF. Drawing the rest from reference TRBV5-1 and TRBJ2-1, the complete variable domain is KAGVTQTPRYLIKTRGQQVTLSCSPISGHRSVSWYQQTPGQGLQFLFEYFSETQRNKGNFPGRFSGRQFSNSRSEMNVSTLELGDSALYLCASSPPLANNEQFFGPGTRLTVL.

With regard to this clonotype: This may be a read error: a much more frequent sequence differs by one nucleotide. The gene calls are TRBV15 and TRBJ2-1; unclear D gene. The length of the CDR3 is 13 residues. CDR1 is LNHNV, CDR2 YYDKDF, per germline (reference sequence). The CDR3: CATSLRDMDEQLF. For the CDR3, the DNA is TGTGCCACCAGCCTTAGAGACATGGATGAGCAGCTCTTC.

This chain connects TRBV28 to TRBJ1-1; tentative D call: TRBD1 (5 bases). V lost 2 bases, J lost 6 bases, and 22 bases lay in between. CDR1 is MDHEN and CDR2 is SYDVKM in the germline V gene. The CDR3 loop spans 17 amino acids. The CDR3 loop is CASSLEGLVRRRAEAFF. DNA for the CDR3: TGTGCCAGCAGTTTAGAGGGGTTAGTCAGACGCAGGGCTGAAGCTTTCTTT.